The TCR beta chain under discussion was sequenced for a study of blood T cells in healthy people across ages. Overall study: Using template switching, researchers captured about one barcoded beta molecule for each two T cells.

Points from the study as a whole: A roughly linear age-dependent decrease characterized TCR beta diversity per million T cells.

Together with a sample-barcoded 5' primer, a J-beta primer mix was included in a second PCR lasting about 6 to 11 cycles. TCRdb fed the 5' RACE reads into MiXCR, producing one record per CDR3 protein. The sample records 1.5 million to 2 million distinct CDR3 sequences, roughly 32% being singletons. A note on this clonotype: Its specificity is not known.

The receptor was derived from a woman in her 30s in good health. The sample taken for sequencing was blood.

The CDR3 loop reads CASSLFPSGRAFTDTQYF. The CDR3, as DNA: TGTGCCAGCAGTTTATTCCCTAGCGGGAGGGCTTTTACAGATACGCAGTATTTT. V and J are TRBV28 and TRBJ2-3, with 12 nucleotides matching TRBD2. This CDR3 is 18 amino acids long. Germline CDR1 MDHEN, CDR2 SYDVKM. V lost 1 base to trimming and J lost 3 bases; unmatched junction nucleotides: 8.